This T cell receptor beta chain comes out of a study of patients and donors after allogeneic stem cell transplantation. MiXCR, run by TCRdb on the RT-PCR reads, gives a single entry per CDR3 protein. The table lists about 960,000 distinct CDR3 sequences, approximately 19% of them singletons. The ends were cut back, 7 bases at V and 4 bases at J, with 11 bases in the middle. The CDR3 runs to 13 residues. Germline V gene sequence: CDR1 SGHAT, CDR2 FQNNGV. This clonotype was counted at least ten times. The sequence came from a human donor who was either an allogeneic HSCT recipient or a stem cell or donor lymphocyte infusion donor (not recorded which). It is not recorded whose cells these are; they may come from a transplant donor. Material for sequencing was blood, either unsorted or a sorted T cell fraction (not recorded which). The V gene is TRBV11-2, the J gene TRBJ1-3, with unresolved D. The CDR3 DNA reads as TGTGCCAGCAACCGTAAAACCGGAAACACCATATATTTT. Encoded protein: CASNRKTGNTIYF.